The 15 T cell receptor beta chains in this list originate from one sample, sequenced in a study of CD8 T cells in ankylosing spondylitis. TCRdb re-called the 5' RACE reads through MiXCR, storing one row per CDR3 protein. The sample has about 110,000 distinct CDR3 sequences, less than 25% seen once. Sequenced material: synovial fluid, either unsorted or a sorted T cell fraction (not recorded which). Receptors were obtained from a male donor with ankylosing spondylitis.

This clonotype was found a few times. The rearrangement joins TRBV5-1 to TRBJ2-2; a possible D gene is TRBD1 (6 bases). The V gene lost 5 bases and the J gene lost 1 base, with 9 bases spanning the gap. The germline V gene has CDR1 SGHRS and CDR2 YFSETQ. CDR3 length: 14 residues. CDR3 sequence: CASSRDKNTGELFF. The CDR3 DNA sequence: TGCGCCAGCAGTCGGGACAAGAACACCGGGGAGCTGTTTTTT.

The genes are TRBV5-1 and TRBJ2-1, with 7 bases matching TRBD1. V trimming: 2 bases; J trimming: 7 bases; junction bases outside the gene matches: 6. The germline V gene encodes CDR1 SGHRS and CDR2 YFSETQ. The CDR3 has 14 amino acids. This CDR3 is CASSFIGGGNEQFF. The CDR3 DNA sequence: TGCGCCAGCAGCTTTATAGGGGGCGGGAATGAGCAGTTCTTC.

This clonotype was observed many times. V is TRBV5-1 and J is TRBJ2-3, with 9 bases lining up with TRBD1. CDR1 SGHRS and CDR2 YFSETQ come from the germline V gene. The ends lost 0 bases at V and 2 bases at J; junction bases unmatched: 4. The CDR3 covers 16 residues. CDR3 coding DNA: TGCGCCAGCAGCTTGGCCGGGACAGGGAACACAGATACGCAGTATTTT. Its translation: CASSLAGTGNTDTQYF. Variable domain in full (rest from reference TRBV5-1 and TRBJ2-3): KAGVTQTPRYLIKTRGQQVTLSCSPISGHRSVSWYQQTPGQGLQFLFEYFSETQRNKGNFPGRFSGRQFSNSRSEMNVSTLELGDSALYLCASSLAGTGNTDTQYFGPGTRLTVL.

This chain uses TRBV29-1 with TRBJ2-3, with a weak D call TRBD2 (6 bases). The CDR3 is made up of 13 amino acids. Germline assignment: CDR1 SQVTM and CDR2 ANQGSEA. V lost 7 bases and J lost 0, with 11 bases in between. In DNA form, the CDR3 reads TGCAGCGCGGGACTTCCTAGCACAGATACGCAGTATTTT. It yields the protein CSAGLPSTDTQYF.

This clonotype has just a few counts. The CDR3 loop reads CSARRSGESVDTQYF. As DNA, the CDR3 is TGCAGTGCGAGACGCTCGGGGGAGTCGGTAGATACGCAGTATTTT. This chain uses TRBV20-1 with TRBJ2-3; D might be TRBD2 (6 bases). The germline V gene encodes CDR1 DFQATT and CDR2 SNEGSKA (reference sequence). CDR3 length equals 15 residues. Trimming removed 6 bases from V and 5 bases from J, with 21 bases in between.

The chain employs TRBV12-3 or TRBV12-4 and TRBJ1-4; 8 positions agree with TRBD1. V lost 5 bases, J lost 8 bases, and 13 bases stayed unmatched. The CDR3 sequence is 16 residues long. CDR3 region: CASSNVFGQGPEKLFF. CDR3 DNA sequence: TGTGCCAGCAGTAACGTCTTTGGACAGGGCCCGGAAAAACTGTTTTTT.

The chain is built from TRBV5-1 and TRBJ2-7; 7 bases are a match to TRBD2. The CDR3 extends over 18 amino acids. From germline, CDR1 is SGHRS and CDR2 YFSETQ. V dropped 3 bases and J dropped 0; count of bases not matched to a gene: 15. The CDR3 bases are TGCGCCAGCAGCTGGATGGAACAACTAGCGCCAAGCTCCTACGAGCAGTACTTC. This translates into CASSWMEQLAPSSYEQYF.

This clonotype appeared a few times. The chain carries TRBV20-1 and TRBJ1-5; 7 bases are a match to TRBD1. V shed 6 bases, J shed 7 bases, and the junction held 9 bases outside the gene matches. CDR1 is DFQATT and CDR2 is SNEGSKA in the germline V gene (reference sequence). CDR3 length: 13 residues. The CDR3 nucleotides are TGCAGTGCAACAAGACAGGGTAACCAGCCCCAGCATTTT. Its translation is CSATRQGNQPQHF.

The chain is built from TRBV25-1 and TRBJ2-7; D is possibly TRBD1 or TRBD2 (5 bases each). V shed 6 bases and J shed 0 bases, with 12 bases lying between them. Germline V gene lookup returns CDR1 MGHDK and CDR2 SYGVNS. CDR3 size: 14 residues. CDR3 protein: CASSPGRASYEQYF. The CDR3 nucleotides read TGTGCCAGCAGCCCGGGACGAGCCTCCTACGAGCAGTACTTC.

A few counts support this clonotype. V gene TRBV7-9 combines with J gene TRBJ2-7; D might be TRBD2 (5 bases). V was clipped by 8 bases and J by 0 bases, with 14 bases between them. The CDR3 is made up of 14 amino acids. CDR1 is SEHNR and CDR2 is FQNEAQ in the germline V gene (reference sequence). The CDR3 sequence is CASSGVSSSYEQYF. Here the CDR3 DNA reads TGTGCCAGCTCCGGGGTGTCGAGCTCCTACGAGCAGTACTTC.

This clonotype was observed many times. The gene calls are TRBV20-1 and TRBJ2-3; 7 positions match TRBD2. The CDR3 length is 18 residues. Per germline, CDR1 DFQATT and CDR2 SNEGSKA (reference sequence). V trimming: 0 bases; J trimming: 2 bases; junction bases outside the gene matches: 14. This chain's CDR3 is CSARDWSASGYYTDTQYF. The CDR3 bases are TGCAGTGCTAGAGATTGGTCGGCTAGCGGATACTACACAGATACGCAGTATTTT.

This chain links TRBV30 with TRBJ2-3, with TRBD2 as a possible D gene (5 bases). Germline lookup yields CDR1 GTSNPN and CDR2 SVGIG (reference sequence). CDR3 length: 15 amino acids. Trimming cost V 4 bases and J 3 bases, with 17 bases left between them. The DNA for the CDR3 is TGTGCCTGGACCGATATAGCGAGCAGTACAGATACGCAGTATTTT. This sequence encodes CAWTDIASSTDTQYF.

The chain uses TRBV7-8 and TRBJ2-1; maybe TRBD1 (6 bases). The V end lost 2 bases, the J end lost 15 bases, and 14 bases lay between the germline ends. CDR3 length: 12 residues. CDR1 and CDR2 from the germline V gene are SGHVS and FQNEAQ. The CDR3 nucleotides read TGTGCCAGCAGCTTAATGGGACAAGCGCTGTTCTTC. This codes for CASSLMGQALFF.

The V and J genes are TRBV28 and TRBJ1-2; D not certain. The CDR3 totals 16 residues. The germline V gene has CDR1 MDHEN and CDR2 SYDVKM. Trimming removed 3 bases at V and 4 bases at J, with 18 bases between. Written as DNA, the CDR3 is TGTGCCAGCAGTTTCTCTACTCCCGCCTCGGTCTATGGCTACACCTTC. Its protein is CASSFSTPASVYGYTF.

CDR3 in amino acids: CASSFLAGGSTQYF. The CDR3, as DNA: TGTGCCAGCAGCTTTTTGGCGGGAGGTTCTACGCAGTATTTT. The chain has TRBV11-3 and TRBJ2-3; 8 bases fit TRBD2. Trimming at V came to 3 bases and at J to 8 bases, leaving 7 bases not matched to a gene. The CDR3 covers 14 residues. The germline gives CDR1 SGHNT, CDR2 YENEEA.